The clone carrying this T cell receptor beta chain has just a few counts. Its antigen is undetermined. The data stem from a study of T-cell memory formation after mild COVID-19. Study outcomes and limitations: The appearance of some responding clones in pre-infection memory suggested that cross-reactive memory joined.

This CDR3 comprises 16 residues. The V and J ends lost 5 bases and 4 bases, in that order; junction bases with no gene match: 9. Germline CDR1 and CDR2: SGHAT and FQNNGV. The 5'RACE method, run with constant-segment primers, produced TCR alpha and TCR beta cDNA libraries (carrying sample barcodes and UMIs). TCRdb recomputed calls from the 5' RACE reads with MiXCR, one row per CDR3 protein. Of hundreds of thousands of distinct CDR3 sequences listed, roughly 25% are singletons. The chain recombines TRBV11-2 with TRBJ2-5; TRBD2 aligns across 11 bases. Sequencing input: PBMCs or a T cell subset sorted from them (not recorded which). The clonotype originates from an adult woman who had mild COVID-19 (a few samples of this study predate the infection). Cell type and time point are not known. DNA for the CDR3: TGTGCCAGCAGCAGGTCCGGGACTAGCGGTCGAGAGACCCAGTACTTC. Protein: CASSRSGTSGRETQYF. Filled out from reference TRBV11-2 and TRBJ2-5, the complete variable domain reads EAGVAQSPRYKIIEKRQSVAFWCNPISGHATLYWYQQILGQGPKLLIQFQNNGVVDDSQLPKDRFSAERLKGVDSTLKIQPAKLEDSAVYLCASSRSGTSGRETQYFGPGTRLLVL.